Reported below is one TCR beta chain. The record originates from a study of blood T cell repertoires in COVID-19. CDR1 is ENHRY, CDR2 SYGVKD, per germline. The J segment lost 2 bases and the V segment lost 7 bases, leaving 4 bases of the junction unmatched. This CDR3 contains 14 residues. Here immunoSEQ multiplex PCR was the method, and the copy in TCRdb shows in-frame clones only, minus some. This table holds about 250,000 clones, 88% found once. This TCR derives from a man at least 80 years old with acute or convalescent COVID-19. The sequenced sample was peripheral blood. This chain links TRBV10-3 with TRBJ2-3, with 9 bases matching TRBD2. The CDR3 spells CAIMAGGNTDTQYF. CDR3 in DNA: TGTGCCATCATGGCGGGAGGGAACACAGATACGCAGTATTTT.